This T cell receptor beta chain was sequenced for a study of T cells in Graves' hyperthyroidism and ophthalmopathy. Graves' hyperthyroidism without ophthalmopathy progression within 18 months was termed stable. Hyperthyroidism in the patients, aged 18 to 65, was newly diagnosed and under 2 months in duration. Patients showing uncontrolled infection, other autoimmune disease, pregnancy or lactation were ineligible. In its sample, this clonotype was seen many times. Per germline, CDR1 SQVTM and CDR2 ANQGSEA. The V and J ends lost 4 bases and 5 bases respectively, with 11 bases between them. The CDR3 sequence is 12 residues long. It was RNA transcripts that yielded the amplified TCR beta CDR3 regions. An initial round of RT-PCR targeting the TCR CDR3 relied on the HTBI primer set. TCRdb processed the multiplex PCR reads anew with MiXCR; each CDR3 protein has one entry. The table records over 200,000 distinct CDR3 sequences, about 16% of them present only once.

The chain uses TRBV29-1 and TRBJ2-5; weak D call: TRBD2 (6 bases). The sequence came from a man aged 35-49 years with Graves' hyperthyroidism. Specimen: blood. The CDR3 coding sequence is TGCAGCGTTGGCGGGGCCGCGGAGACCCAGTACTTC. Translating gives CSVGGAAETQYF.